Shown below are 24 T cell receptor beta chains from a single sample sequenced in a study of cytomegalovirus exposure and HLA in healthy donors. Use of 60 Vbeta and 13 Jbeta primers characterized the PCR. Some clones are missing from TCRdb's copy, which holds only in-frame ones; the method was immunoSEQ multiplex PCR. The profile shows under 140,000 clones, 60% to 85% of them singletons. Sequencing was carried out using PBMCs. The receptors come from a woman in her thirties in good health and CMV-seronegative.

CDR3: CASSQEVAGGPADTQYF. Here the CDR3 DNA reads TGCGCCAGCAGCCAAGAAGTAGCGGGGGGGCCCGCAGATACGCAGTATTTT. The gene calls are TRBV4-1 and TRBJ2-3, with 11 bases identical to TRBD2. This CDR3 contains 17 residues. Germline-derived CDR1 and CDR2 are MGHRA and YSYEKL. Trimming cost V 0 bases and J 4 bases; bases outside gene matches: 6.

The chain carries TRBV7-9 and TRBJ1-1; D uncertain. V was shortened by 5 bases and J by 1 base, with 11 bases between the two germline ends. From germline, CDR1 is SEHNR and CDR2 FQNEAQ (reference sequence). The CDR3 length is 14 residues. The CDR3: CASSLGLRNTEAFF. CDR3 nucleotide sequence: TGTGCCAGCAGCCTCGGACTGCGGAACACTGAAGCTTTCTTT.

This rearrangement joins TRBV20-1 to TRBJ2-7; D possibly corresponds to TRBD1 (6 bases). The CDR3 contains 11 residues. Looked up from germline, CDR1 is DFQATT and CDR2 is SNEGSKA (reference sequence). The V end was cut by 7 bases, the J end by 2 bases, with 9 bases between. In DNA form, the CDR3 reads TGCAGTGGTAAGGGGGCCTACGAGCAGTACTTC. Translated: CSGKGAYEQYF.

The gene calls are TRBV5-4 and TRBJ2-7; D uncertain. The germline V gene has CDR1 SGHNT and CDR2 YYREEE (reference sequence). The CDR3 totals 12 residues. V was clipped by 4 bases and J by 5 bases, with 10 bases between them. The CDR3 loop reads CASSPTVNEQYF. The CDR3 DNA reads TGTGCCAGCAGCCCAACGGTGAACGAGCAGTACTTC.

This chain connects TRBV2 to TRBJ1-4; tentative D call: TRBD1 (5 bases). The ends were cut back, 0 bases at V and 7 bases at J, with 15 bases in the middle. The germline gives CDR1 SNHLY, CDR2 FYNNEI. This CDR3 contains 16 residues. This CDR3 is CASSEALGTFPEKLFF. The CDR3 region has the DNA TGTGCCAGCAGTGAAGCGCTTGGGACTTTCCCTGAAAAACTGTTTTTT.

This clone appeared a single time. The chain recombines TRBV30 with TRBJ2-1, with D possibly matching TRBD1 (6 bases). CDR3 length: 11 residues. Germline V CDR1 and CDR2: GTSNPN, SVGIG (reference sequence). The germline V and J ends were trimmed by 6 bases and 6 bases, with 9 bases remaining between them. This CDR3 reads CACTGSNEQFF. The CDR3 nucleotides read TGTGCCTGTACAGGGAGCAATGAGCAGTTCTTC.

The chain employs TRBV4-1 and TRBJ1-2; 9 bases align to TRBD1. Trimming removed 5 bases from V and 7 bases from J; junction bases left unmatched: 8. CDR1 and CDR2 (germline): MGHRA, YSYEKL. The CDR3 covers 14 residues. The CDR3: CASSAIGQGIGYTF. In DNA form, the CDR3 reads TGCGCCAGCAGCGCAATAGGACAGGGGATTGGCTACACCTTC.

The CDR3 DNA reads as TGTGCCAGCAGTCAAGGACAGGCTACCCAGTACTTC. Protein: CASSQGQATQYF. The chain has TRBV6-5 and TRBJ2-5; 7 bases align to TRBD1. CDR3 length equals 12 residues. Trimming at V came to 5 bases and at J to 8 bases, leaving 5 bases not matched to a gene. Germline V CDR1 and CDR2: MNHEY, SVGAGI.

This clone was observed a single time. The rearrangement joins TRBV7-2 to TRBJ2-3; no definite D call. V lost 5 bases and J 4 bases, leaving 7 bases between the germline ends. This CDR3 comprises 12 residues. Germline V lookup: CDR1 SGHTA, CDR2 FQGNSA. This chain's CDR3 is CASSDLADTQYF. CDR3 bases: TGTGCCAGCAGCGATCTAGCAGATACGCAGTATTTT.

The chain employs TRBV7-2 and TRBJ2-5; D not resolved. The CDR3 extends over 14 amino acids. The ends were cut back, 2 bases at V and 4 bases at J, with 11 bases in the middle. CDR1 is SGHTA, CDR2 FQGNSA, per germline. The CDR3 reads CASSLYSSAETQYF. CDR3 sequence (DNA): TGTGCCAGCAGCTTATATTCCAGCGCAGAGACCCAGTACTTC. The full variable domain, with the rest looked up from reference TRBV7-2 and TRBJ2-5, is GAGVSQSPSNKVTEKGKDVELRCDPISGHTALYWYRQSLGQGLEFLIYFQGNSAPDKSGLPSDRFSAERTGGSVSTLTIQRTQQEDSAVYLCASSLYSSAETQYFGPGTRLLVL.

As to this clone: A junction end diverges from the germline sequence, so it may reflect a read error. The chain joins TRBV7-7 to TRBJ2-1; D is perhaps TRBD2 (5 bases). In germline, CDR1 is SSHAT, CDR2 FNYEAQ (reference sequence). The CDR3 totals 16 residues. The CDR3 loop reads CASSHGPGYSYNEQFF. The DNA for the CDR3 is TGTGCTAGCAGCCATGGACCGGGATACTCCTACAATGAGCAGTTCTTC.

The CDR3 spells CASSFIPLSSGTEAFF. DNA of the CDR3: TGTGCCAGCAGCTTCATTCCGTTATCCAGCGGCACTGAAGCTTTCTTT. This chain joins TRBV5-6 and TRBJ1-1; unclear D gene. V was pared by 2 bases and J by 4 bases, with 18 bases between. The CDR3 extends over 16 amino acids. Germline V gene data show CDR1 as SGHDT and CDR2 as YYEEEE.

The chain has TRBV27 and TRBJ1-2; TRBD1 aligns across 7 bases. The junction had 7 bases not matched to a gene; V was cut back by 6 bases and J by 6 bases. CDR3 length equals 13 residues. Germline-derived CDR1 and CDR2 are MNHEY and SMNVEV (reference sequence). DNA of the CDR3: TGTGCCAGCAGCCTCACAGGGGTCGATGGCTACACCTTC. Protein sequence: CASSLTGVDGYTF.

The chain combines TRBV27 with TRBJ2-4; 9 bases agree with TRBD2. The CDR3 totals 19 residues. V gave up 5 bases and J gave up 0 bases; unmatched junction bases: 14. Germline assignment: CDR1 MNHEY and CDR2 SMNVEV (reference sequence). CDR3 amino acids: CASSPNPSASGVAKNIQYF. CDR3 coding DNA: TGTGCCAGCAGTCCAAATCCTTCCGCTAGCGGGGTAGCCAAAAACATTCAGTACTTC.

Details on this clone: The DNA is omitted, as the CDR3 cannot be located on it reliably, and the CDR3 follows TCRdb's listing. The chain employs TRBV6-9 and TRBJ2-1; no DNA check was done on the table's D call, TRBD2. The CDR3 is 13 amino acids in total, end residues counted. Germline assignment: CDR1 MNHGY and CDR2 SVAAGI. CDR3 in amino acids: CAGDRDFGNEQFF.

The chain uses TRBV20-1 and TRBJ2-7, with 9 bases fitting TRBD2. In germline, CDR1 is DFQATT, CDR2 SNEGSKA (reference sequence). J was trimmed by 9 bases and V by 3 bases; bases with no gene match: 3. The CDR3 contains 11 residues. This CDR3 is CSASPAGGQYF. The CDR3 DNA sequence: TGCAGTGCTAGTCCAGCGGGGGGGCAGTACTTC.

The chain joins TRBV27 to TRBJ2-7; D uncertain. Per germline, CDR1 MNHEY and CDR2 SMNVEV (reference sequence). V lost 6 bases, J lost 2 bases, and 11 bases lay in between. The CDR3 runs to 13 residues. The CDR3 region is CASRATSAYEQYF. The CDR3 DNA is TGTGCCAGCAGGGCGACAAGTGCCTACGAGCAGTACTTC.

Concerning this clone: A junction boundary mismatches the germline segment, possibly from a read error. The CDR3 here is CASSSGGRNEQFF. CDR3 sequence (DNA): TGTGCTAGCAGCTCTGGAGGGCGGAATGAGCAGTTCTTC. The gene calls are TRBV7-7 and TRBJ2-1; a possible D gene is TRBD2 (6 bases). CDR1 and CDR2 from the germline V gene are SSHAT and FNYEAQ (reference sequence). The CDR3 contains 13 residues. Full variable domain (rest looked up from reference TRBV7-7 and TRBJ2-1): GAGVSQSPRYKVTKRGQDVTLRCDPISSHATLYWYQQALGQGPEFLTYFNYEAQPDKSGLPSDRFSAERPEGSISTLTIQRTEQRDSAMYRCASSSGGRNEQFFGPGTRLTVL.

This chain uses TRBV10-3 with TRBJ2-7; 7 positions agree with TRBD1. Trimming removed 9 bases from V and 1 base from J; junction bases left unmatched: 12. The CDR3 length is 15 residues. CDR1 and CDR2 from the germline V gene are ENHRY and SYGVKD. This CDR3 reads CAIGITGDLSYEQYF. CDR3 nucleotide sequence: TGTGCCATTGGAATAACAGGGGATTTATCCTACGAGCAGTACTTC.

This clone has just one count. V usage is TRBV28 and J usage is TRBJ2-2, with 10 bases that match TRBD2. The CDR3 sequence is 16 residues long. V lost 6 bases to trimming and J lost 5 bases; unmatched junction nucleotides: 9. From germline, CDR1 is MDHEN and CDR2 SYDVKM. The CDR3 DNA sequence: TGTGCCAGCAGACGTAGCGGGGGGCTAATAACCGGGGAGCTGTTTTTT. It translates to CASRRSGGLITGELFF. Variable domain in full (rest from reference TRBV28 and TRBJ2-2): DVKVTQSSRYLVKRTGEKVFLECVQDMDHENMFWYRQDPGLGLRLIYFSYDVKMKEKGDIPEGYSVSREKKERFSLILESASTNQTSMYLCASRRSGGLITGELFFGEGSRLTVL.

The J gene is TRBJ1-4, the V gene TRBV5-1; D possibly corresponds to TRBD1 (5 bases). The V end lost 4 bases, the J end lost 7 bases, and 17 bases lay between the germline ends. The CDR3 covers 15 residues. Germline values: CDR1 SGHRS, CDR2 YFSETQ. The CDR3 sequence: CASSLWEAGSEKLFF. CDR3 bases: TGCGCCAGCAGCCTTTGGGAGGCAGGGAGTGAAAAACTGTTTTTT.

The CDR3 DNA is TGTGCCAGCAGTACAAGGCCTACAGGCTATGGCTACACCTTC. This encodes CASSTRPTGYGYTF. The V call is TRBV6-5, the J call TRBJ1-2, with a weak D call TRBD1 (5 bases). Trimming pared 5 bases from V and 4 bases from J, leaving 14 bases between. This CDR3 is 14 amino acids long. Per the germline V gene, CDR1 is MNHEY and CDR2 is SVGAGI.

The CDR3 DNA reads TGTGCCACCAGCTTTGTCAGGGTACGTCAAGAGACCCAGTACTTC. Its protein product is CATSFVRVRQETQYF. The gene calls are TRBV15 and TRBJ2-5, with D perhaps matching TRBD1 (5 bases). Germline V lookup: CDR1 LNHNV, CDR2 YYDKDF (reference sequence). The CDR3 extends over 15 amino acids. V gave up 5 bases and J gave up 2 bases, with 15 bases separating them.

V and J are TRBV7-8 and TRBJ1-2, with D possibly matching TRBD1 (6 bases). Germline CDR1 and CDR2: SGHVS and FQNEAQ. Trimming took off 0 bases at V and 4 bases at J, with 15 bases between the two ends. The CDR3 is 16 amino acids. The CDR3 DNA reads as TGTGCCAGCAGCTTAGCCACAGGGAACCCCTTCTATGGCTACACCTTC. This translates into CASSLATGNPFYGYTF.